Shown below are 26 T cell receptor beta chains from a single sample sequenced in a study of blood T cells in healthy people across ages. Primers used in a second PCR of roughly 6 to 11 cycles were a sample-barcoded 5' primer and a J-beta primer mix. TCRdb reprocessed the 5' RACE reads via MiXCR and lists one record per CDR3 protein. Of about 1.8 million distinct CDR3 sequences listed, approximately 50% are singletons. The specimen sequenced was blood. These receptors were taken from a woman aged 35 to 49 in good health.

The V gene is TRBV6-6, the J gene TRBJ2-7; perhaps D is TRBD1 or TRBD2 (5 bases each). The CDR3 runs to 15 residues. Germline loops: CDR1 MNHNY, CDR2 SVGAGI (reference sequence). With 4 bases removed from V and 4 bases from J, the gap between germline ends came to 17 bases. CDR3 DNA sequence: TGTGCCAGCAGTTGGTTCGGGACGGACAAATACGAGCAGTACTTC. Protein product: CASSWFGTDKYEQYF.

This clonotype was seen more than once but under ten times. The gene calls are TRBV6-2 or TRBV6-3 and TRBJ2-5; D is uncertain. The germline V and J ends were trimmed by 7 bases and 4 bases, with 13 bases remaining between them. Germline CDR1 reads MNHEY; CDR2 reads SVGEGT. The CDR3 extends over 13 amino acids. As DNA, the CDR3 is TGTGCCAGCAAACTGACGAGTGGAGAGACCCAGTACTTC. As protein: CASKLTSGETQYF.

The chain couples TRBV5-1 to TRBJ2-4; TRBD1 or TRBD2 may be the D gene (5 bases each). The V end lost 0 bases, the J end lost 0 bases, and 16 bases lay between the germline ends. CDR1 SGHRS and CDR2 YFSETQ come from the germline V gene. CDR3 length: 18 amino acids. The CDR3 DNA sequence: TGCGCCAGCAGCTTGGCCAAGGGTTGGGGGTTAGCCAAAAACATTCAGTACTTC. Its translation is CASSLAKGWGLAKNIQYF.

The chain combines TRBV7-2 with TRBJ2-1, with D unresolved. CDR3 length: 14 residues. V was clipped by 1 base and J by 4 bases, with 8 bases between them. Germline V gene lookup returns CDR1 SGHTA and CDR2 FQGNSA. CDR3 residues: CASSLVGLYNEQFF. The DNA for the CDR3 is TGTGCCAGCAGCTTAGTTGGCTTATACAATGAGCAGTTCTTC.

This clonotype was detected only a few times. The CDR3 loop is CSVNSGPNNEQFF. The CDR3 DNA reads TGCAGCGTGAATAGCGGACCAAACAATGAGCAGTTCTTC. The chain is built from TRBV29-1 and TRBJ2-1; TRBD2 is a possible D gene (6 bases). Germline assignment: CDR1 SQVTM and CDR2 ANQGSEA. The CDR3 is 13 amino acids. The V gene lost 6 bases and the J gene lost 5 bases, with 14 bases spanning the gap.

This clonotype was counted only a few times. The chain joins TRBV20-1 to TRBJ2-1, with D perhaps assigned TRBD1 or TRBD2 (6 bases each). The germline CDR1 and CDR2 sequences are DFQATT and SNEGSKA (reference sequence). The CDR3 covers 14 residues. V was shortened by 2 bases and J by 4 bases, with 12 bases between the two germline ends. CDR3 loop: CSARPSGAYNEQFF. The CDR3 nucleotides are TGCAGTGCTAGACCTTCGGGGGCTTACAATGAGCAGTTCTTC.

V gene TRBV6-1 combines with J gene TRBJ2-5; TRBD2 agrees at 12 bases. Per germline, CDR1 MNHNS and CDR2 SASEGT. The CDR3 covers 19 residues. J gave up 4 bases and V 3 bases, and 15 bases lay outside the gene matches. The CDR3 DNA is TGTGCCAGCAGTGACCTCGGACTAGCGGGGAAGGGGAAGGCAGAGACCCAGTACTTC. Protein: CASSDLGLAGKGKAETQYF.

The genes are TRBV5-5 and TRBJ2-7, with 7 bases that match TRBD1. CDR1 and CDR2 (germline): SGHKS, YYEKEE (reference sequence). V lost 7 bases, J lost 2 bases, and 9 bases stayed unmatched. CDR3 length equals 14 residues. The CDR3 loop is CASGTGQLTYEQYF. In DNA form, the CDR3 reads TGTGCCAGCGGAACGGGACAGCTAACCTACGAGCAGTACTTC. Filled out from reference TRBV5-5 and TRBJ2-7, the complete variable domain reads DAGVTQSPTHLIKTRGQQVTLRCSPISGHKSVSWYQQVLGQGPQFIFQYYEKEERGRGNFPDRFSARQFPNYSSELNVNALLLGDSALYLCASGTGQLTYEQYFGPGTRLTVT.

The chain uses TRBV6-4 and TRBJ2-1, with 8 bases that match TRBD1. The CDR3 spans 16 residues. Germline V gene lookup returns CDR1 MRHNA and CDR2 SNTAGT. V shed 3 bases and J 1 base; nucleotides not matched to a gene: 5. The CDR3 sequence: CASSELGQDSYNEQFF. In DNA form, the CDR3 reads TGTGCCAGCAGTGAGCTGGGACAGGATTCCTACAATGAGCAGTTCTTC.

This clonotype was picked up a small number of times. The chain carries TRBV20-1 and TRBJ2-3, with 11 bases fitting TRBD2. The length of the CDR3 is 16 residues. CDR1 and CDR2 from the germline V gene are DFQATT and SNEGSKA (reference sequence). The V gene end was trimmed by 1 base and the J gene end by 3 bases; junction bases not matched to a gene: 6. In nucleotides, the CDR3 is TGCAGTGCTAGAGGGGGACTAGCGGCGCCAACAGATACGCAGTATTTT. Residues: CSARGGLAAPTDTQYF.

This clonotype was counted once. This chain links TRBV6-5 with TRBJ2-3, with D perhaps TRBD1 (6 bases). Germline V lookup: CDR1 MNHEY, CDR2 SVGAGI. There are 15 residues in the CDR3. V lost 0 bases to trimming and J lost 4 bases, with 11 bases between them. The CDR3 DNA follows: TGTGCCAGCAGTTACTCGGCAGGGGTCGCAGATACGCAGTATTTT. As protein: CASSYSAGVADTQYF.

CDR3 sequence: CASSSWTQHF. In DNA, the CDR3 is TGTGCCAGCAGCAGCTGGACCCAGCATTTT. V is TRBV21-1 and J is TRBJ1-5. TRBV21-1 is listed as a pseudogene. The CDR3 consists of 10 residues.

CDR3 amino acids: CSAAFESQLETQYF. The CDR3, as DNA: TGCAGTGCCGCCTTTGAGAGCCAACTAGAGACCCAGTACTTC. J is TRBJ2-5 and V is TRBV20-1, with unresolved D. The length of the CDR3 is 14 residues. Looked up from germline, CDR1 is DFQATT and CDR2 is SNEGSKA (reference sequence). V lost 6 bases and J 4 bases, leaving 18 bases between the germline ends.

V gene TRBV3-1 combines with J gene TRBJ1-2; D remains ambiguous. Germline loops: CDR1 LGHDT, CDR2 YNNKEL (reference sequence). Between the trimmed V and J ends, which lost 0 bases and 0 bases, there was a span of 11 bases. This CDR3 region has 16 residues. Here the CDR3 reads CASSQDPDITNYGYTF. CDR3 DNA sequence: TGTGCCAGCAGCCAAGATCCCGACATTACTAACTATGGCTACACCTTC. Full variable domain (rest looked up from reference TRBV3-1 and TRBJ1-2): DTAVSQTPKYLVTQMGNDKSIKCEQNLGHDTMYWYKQDSKKFLKIMFSYNNKELIINETVPNRFSPKSPDKAHLNLHINSLELGDSAVYFCASSQDPDITNYGYTFGSGTRLTVV.

The V gene is TRBV25-1, the J gene TRBJ2-4, with D tentatively TRBD2 (6 bases). The CDR3 contains 20 residues. CDR1 MGHDK and CDR2 SYGVNS come from the germline V gene. V dropped 2 bases and J dropped 0 bases, with 23 bases sitting between them. The CDR3 sequence: CASSERNPTGGVQAKNIQYF. The DNA for the CDR3 is TGTGCCAGCAGTGAACGAAATCCTACCGGAGGGGTACAAGCCAAAAACATTCAGTACTTC.

This chain uses TRBV5-1 with TRBJ2-5; the D gene is possibly TRBD1 (5 bases). The J call may be incorrect, as the DNA end agrees better with TRBJ2-7. The CDR3 consists of 13 residues. CDR1 and CDR2 (germline): SGHRS, YFSETQ. The CDR3 DNA is TGCGCCAGCAGCCCGGCAGGGAATGGCGAGCAGTACTTC. This translates into CASSPAGNGEQYF.

The V and J genes are TRBV4-1 and TRBJ1-1, with D tentatively TRBD1 (5 bases). In germline, CDR1 is MGHRA, CDR2 YSYEKL. Trimming cost V 2 bases and J 1 base, with 14 bases left between them. This CDR3 comprises 16 residues. CDR3 in amino acids: CASSQPPGATNTEAFF. DNA for the CDR3: TGCGCCAGCAGCCAACCCCCCGGGGCCACGAACACTGAAGCTTTCTTT.

This clonotype has only a few counts. The chain joins TRBV6-2 or TRBV6-3 to TRBJ2-6; D uncertain. V was pared by 9 bases and J by 0 bases, with 15 bases between. The germline gives CDR1 MNHEY, CDR2 SVGEGT. The CDR3 contains 16 residues. The DNA for the CDR3 is TGTGCCAGTGCTACGCAATCCACCTCTGGGGCCAACGTCCTGACTTTC. Protein product: CASATQSTSGANVLTF.

V gene TRBV7-2 combines with J gene TRBJ1-1, with 8 bases aligning to TRBD1. CDR1 is SGHTA and CDR2 is FQGNSA in the germline V gene. The CDR3 contains 14 residues. Losses at the gene ends were 1 base for V and 7 bases for J; bases not matched to a gene: 5. CDR3 loop: CASSLVGTGNEAFF. The CDR3 nucleotides read TGTGCCAGCAGCTTAGTTGGGACAGGAAATGAAGCTTTCTTT.

This clonotype was seen more than once but under ten times. The rearrangement uses TRBV4-3 and TRBJ2-1; 7 nucleotides match TRBD1. The germline CDR1 and CDR2 sequences are LGHNA and YSLEER. There are 15 residues in the CDR3. The V and J ends lost 4 bases and 4 bases, in that order; junction bases with no gene match: 7. CDR3 amino acids: CASSPPGQRYNEQFF. The CDR3 region has the DNA TGCGCCAGCAGCCCGCCGGGACAGAGATACAATGAGCAGTTCTTC.

This clonotype has only one observation. The V gene is TRBV20-1, the J gene TRBJ2-7, with D unresolved. Trimming stripped 1 base from V and 6 bases from J, with 4 bases between. CDR3 length: 10 residues. Germline V lookup: CDR1 DFQATT, CDR2 SNEGSKA (reference sequence). CDR3 DNA sequence: TGCAGTGCTAGAGCCCGCGAGCAGTACTTC. Translated: CSARAREQYF.

Only a few counts were recorded for this clonotype. The chain recombines TRBV4-3 with TRBJ2-7; 9 bases are shared with TRBD1. Trimming at V came to 1 base and at J to 2 bases, leaving 6 bases not matched to a gene. The CDR3 runs to 16 residues. Germline V lookup: CDR1 LGHNA, CDR2 YSLEER. This chain's CDR3 is CASSQGRTGVTYEQYF. The CDR3 coding sequence is TGCGCCAGCAGCCAAGGAAGGACAGGGGTAACCTACGAGCAGTACTTC.

This clonotype appeared once. The J gene is TRBJ2-1, the V gene TRBV10-3; TRBD1 agrees at 9 bases. Trimming removed 5 bases from V and 7 bases from J; junction bases left unmatched: 12. The CDR3 spans 16 residues. The germline gives CDR1 ENHRY, CDR2 SYGVKD. CDR3 amino acids: CAISFNTGGVGNEQFF. The CDR3 region has the DNA TGTGCCATCAGTTTTAATACAGGGGGCGTCGGTAATGAGCAGTTCTTC.

This chain joins TRBV29-1 and TRBJ1-4; tentative D call: TRBD1 (6 bases). Germline-derived CDR1 and CDR2 are SQVTM and ANQGSEA. The CDR3 runs to 15 residues. V was cut by 7 bases and J by 8 bases, with 23 bases left in between. The CDR3 coding sequence is TGCAGCGACCCCGAACGGACAGACGGGGTCGAAAAACTGTTTTTT. Translation gives CSDPERTDGVEKLFF.

This rearrangement joins TRBV9 to TRBJ2-3; no clear D gene. The CDR3 is 14 amino acids. Germline CDR1 is SGDLS and CDR2 is YYNGEE. Trimming shortened V by 4 bases and J by 1 base, and 10 bases separated the two germline ends. The CDR3 DNA sequence: TGTGCCAGCAGCTCGAACGCGGGCACAGATACGCAGTATTTT. Its translation is CASSSNAGTDTQYF.

The chain employs TRBV5-1 and TRBJ2-3; D not certain. CDR3 length: 14 amino acids. Germline V gives CDR1 SGHRS, CDR2 YFSETQ. The V and J ends lost 0 bases and 2 bases respectively, with 7 bases between them. CDR3 coding DNA: TGCGCCAGCAGCTTGGTTAGGGCCACAGATACGCAGTATTTT. It translates to CASSLVRATDTQYF.